The rows below give T cell receptor beta chains drawn from one sample of a study of beta chain features in type 1 diabetes. Method: immunoSEQ multiplex PCR; TCRdb's copy keeps in-frame clones and lacks some. This table has more than 140,000 clones, approximately 9.8% appearing once. Sequenced input: central memory CD4+ T cells from blood. These receptors all come from a woman aged 40-49 years in good health. Each CDR3 is given with its conserved first and last residue. D genes are given only for firm matches. Not every row has a clone size; where given, it reads once, few, many or a size class.

14,many,TRBV6-5,TRBJ2-5,NA,CASSYTQGLETQYF,TGTGCCAGCAGTTACACACAGGGATTAGAGACCCAGTACTTC
17,NA,TRBV9,TRBJ1-3,TRBD1,CASSVGAGGSSGNTIYF,TGTGCCAGCAGCGTAGGGGCAGGGGGTAGCTCTGGAAACACCATATATTTT
14,few,TRBV30,TRBJ2-7,NA,CAWSVKQSSYEQYF,TGTGCCTGGAGTGTAAAACAGAGCTCCTACGAGCAGTACTTC
14,few,TRBV6-1,TRBJ2-1,TRBD2,CASRNSGLDGEQFF,TGTGCCAGCAGGAATTCGGGACTAGATGGCGAGCAGTTCTTC
15,few,TRBV7-2,TRBJ2-7,TRBD2,CASSPVSGFSYEQYF,TGTGCCAGCAGCCCCGTTAGCGGGTTCTCCTACGAGCAGTACTTC
15,NA,TRBV6-1,TRBJ2-3,TRBD2,CASSDPSGGTDTQYF,TGTGCCAGCAGTGACCCTAGCGGGGGAACAGATACGCAGTATTTT
16,NA,TRBV11-2,TRBJ2-1,TRBD2,CASSSRTSGGALEQFF,TGTGCCAGCAGCTCAAGGACTAGCGGGGGGGCCCTTGAGCAGTTCTTC
13,few,TRBV29-1,TRBJ2-7,TRBD1,CSVERTGSYEQYF,TGCAGCGTTGAACGGACAGGGTCCTACGAGCAGTACTTC
14,once,TRBV29-1,TRBJ2-1,TRBD2,CSVRLAGGYNEQFF,TGCAGCGTTAGACTAGCGGGGGGCTACAATGAGCAGTTCTTC
15,NA,TRBV6-5,TRBJ1-1,TRBD1,CASSYFRTGRTEAFF,TGTGCCAGCAGTTACTTTAGGACAGGGAGGACTGAAGCTTTCTTT
15,NA,TRBV5-4,TRBJ2-3,TRBD2,CASRQAGGPPDTQYF,TGTGCCAGCAGACAGGCGGGGGGGCCCCCAGATACGCAGTATTTT
14,NA,TRBV2,TRBJ1-4,TRBD1,CASNQGATNEKLFF,TGTGCCAGCAACCAGGGGGCAACTAATGAAAAACTGTTTTTT
16,NA,TRBV2,TRBJ2-3,TRBD2,CASRELAGGYTDTQYF,TGTGCCAGCAGGGAACTAGCGGGGGGCTACACAGATACGCAGTATTTT
16,NA,TRBV19,TRBJ1-1,TRBD1,CASSIPTGRMNTEAFF,TGTGCCAGTAGTATACCGACAGGGCGGATGAACACTGAAGCTTTCTTT
16,few,TRBV11-2,TRBJ2-5,TRBD2,CASSLALASGGGTQYF,TGTGCCAGCAGCTTAGCGCTGGCTAGCGGGGGGGGGACCCAGTACTTC
14,few,TRBV6-5,TRBJ2-7,TRBD1,CASSYVPGGYEQYF,TGTGCCAGCAGTTACGTTCCAGGGGGCTACGAGCAGTACTTC
14,NA,TRBV18,TRBJ2-7,NA,CASSPSARAYEQYF,TGTGCCAGCTCACCATCGGCCAGGGCCTACGAGCAGTACTTC
11,many,TRBV20-1,TRBJ2-7,NA,CSASPGTEQYF,TGCAGTGCTAGCCCAGGTACCGAGCAGTACTTC
11,NA,TRBV9,TRBJ2-1,NA,CASSSHNEQFF,TGTGCCAGCAGCTCTCACAATGAGCAGTTCTTC
14,NA,TRBV6-5,TRBJ2-7,TRBD1,CASSYPGQGGEQYF,TGTGCCAGCAGTTACCCGGGACAGGGGGGTGAGCAGTACTTC
15,NA,TRBV2,TRBJ2-5,TRBD2,CASSPTSGGSGAQYF,TGTGCCAGCAGCCCGACTAGCGGGGGCTCGGGGGCCCAGTACTTC
16,NA,TRBV9,TRBJ2-1,NA,CASSVAGTPRINEQFF,TGTGCCAGCAGCGTAGCTGGGACTCCGAGGATTAATGAGCAGTTCTTC
14,few,TRBV5-6,TRBJ2-5,TRBD2,CASSLVAGAETQYF,TGTGCCAGCAGCTTGGTAGCGGGGGCTGAGACCCAGTACTTC
16,few,TRBV2,TRBJ2-5,TRBD2,CASTASGGQTGETQYF,TGTGCAAGCACCGCTAGCGGGGGTCAAACGGGAGAGACCCAGTACTTC
17,NA,TRBV5-1,TRBJ1-3,NA,CASSLARGVGSGNTIYF,TGCGCCAGCAGCTTGGCCCGGGGGGTAGGCTCTGGAAACACCATATATTTT
13,few,TRBV6-1,TRBJ2-7,NA,CASSEALIYEQYF,TGTGCCAGCAGTGAAGCGCTAATATACGAGCAGTACTTC
15,few,TRBV6-6,TRBJ2-2,NA,CASSYSGANTGELFF,TGTGCCAGCAGTTACTCGGGAGCCAACACCGGGGAGCTGTTTTTT
14,many,TRBV5-4,TRBJ1-1,TRBD1,CASSRGQGATEAFF,TGTGCCAGCAGCAGGGGACAGGGAGCCACTGAAGCTTTCTTT
16,few,TRBV5-1,TRBJ1-4,NA,CASSLSPQGRSEKLFF,TGCGCCAGCAGCTTGTCCCCGCAGGGAAGATCTGAAAAACTGTTTTTT
11,many,TRBV7-9,TRBJ1-1,NA,CASIQNTEAFF,TGTGCCAGCATCCAGAACACTGAAGCTTTCTTT
14,NA,TRBV4-1,TRBJ1-2,NA,CASSQESGDYGYTF,TGCGCCAGCAGCCAAGAGTCGGGGGACTATGGCTACACCTTC
18,few,TRBV7-2,TRBJ2-7,TRBD2,CASSLISGGASISREQYF,TGTGCCAGCAGCTTGATTAGCGGGGGGGCGAGCATTTCGAGAGAGCAGTACTTC
13,NA,TRBV5-6,TRBJ1-2,NA,CASSFPQAYGYTF,TGTGCCAGCAGCTTTCCACAGGCCTATGGCTACACCTTC
14,NA,TRBV25-1,TRBJ1-6,NA,CASRDTGINSPLHF,TGTGCCAGCAGAGATACGGGGATTAATTCACCCCTCCACTTT
15,NA,TRBV7-7,TRBJ2-5,NA,CASSLGGTSQETQYF,TGTGCCAGCAGCTTAGGGGGGACAAGCCAAGAGACCCAGTACTTC
16,NA,TRBV7-9,TRBJ1-5,TRBD1,CASSSGQGVGNQPQHF,TGTGCCAGCAGCTCGGGACAGGGAGTCGGCAATCAGCCCCAGCATTTT